These T cell receptor beta chains were read from a single sample in a study of T cell responses to AZD1222 COVID-19 vaccine. TCRdb's table, derived via immunoSEQ multiplex PCR, lists solely in-frame clones and lacks some. In the table there are approximately 180,000 clones, over 75% of which are singletons. The starting material was peripheral blood, obtained on day 0 of AZD1222 vaccination. The receptors were sampled from an adult in good health. The CDR3 runs from the conserved cysteine through the conserved F or W. A D gene is named only where the DNA matches it firmly. A row's size may be missing; if present it is once, few, many or a size class.

TRBV5-1	TRBJ2-1	.	.	TGCGCCAGCAGCCCACGGACGGGTAACAATGAGCAGTTCTTC	CASSPRTGNNEQFF
TRBV30	TRBJ2-2	.	.	TGTGCCTGGAGTGTACTTGGCACCGGGGAGCTGTTTTTT	CAWSVLGTGELFF
TRBV6-1	TRBJ1-2	.	.	TGTGCCAGCAGTGAAGCCTGGGCCTATGGCTACACCTTC	CASSEAWAYGYTF
TRBV7-2	TRBJ1-5	.	TRBD1	TGTGCCAGCAGCAAGACAGGGTTGGGGAATCAGCCCCAGCATTTT	CASSKTGLGNQPQHF
TRBV5-1	TRBJ1-6	.	TRBD1	TGCGCCAGCAGGGAAGGGACAGGGGGAAATTCACCCCTCCACTTT	CASREGTGGNSPLHF
TRBV6-2/TRBV6-3	TRBJ2-7	.	.	TGTGCCAGCAGTAACCCGTTCCCTAGCTCCTACGAGCAGTACTTC	CASSNPFPSSYEQYF
TRBV13	TRBJ2-3	once	TRBD2	TGTGCCAGCAGAGTAGCGGGTAACTTCACAGATACGCAGTATTTT	CASRVAGNFTDTQYF
TRBV30	TRBJ1-2	.	.	TGTGCCTGGGAGACCATCGGGACACCCGATGGCTACACCTTC	CAWETIGTPDGYTF
TRBV4-3	TRBJ1-2	.	.	TGCGCCAGCAGCCAAGCCCACCTGGGGGAAACCTATGGCTACACCTTC	CASSQAHLGETYGYTF
TRBV19	TRBJ1-2	.	.	TGTGCCAGTAGTATAGGTTTCGGGGGCTACACCTTC	CASSIGFGGYTF
TRBV14	TRBJ2-7	.	TRBD1	TGTGCCAGCAGCCAAGCCGGGACAGGGCGCGAGCAGTACTTC	CASSQAGTGREQYF